These T cell receptor beta chains were read from a single sample in a study of graft-versus-host responses after intestinal transplantation. Their target antigens are unknown. Produced via immunoSEQ multiplex PCR; TCRdb's table is partial and in-frame only. The sample records 95,000 to 150,000 clones, approximately 92% being singletons. The sample consisted of unstimulated CD4+ T cells sorted from spleen or lymph node cells, taken before intestinal transplant. These receptors were taken from a human donor who received an intestinal transplant. The CDR3 runs from the conserved cysteine through the conserved F or W. Fields, in order: J gene, clone size, V gene, D gene, CDR3 protein, CDR3 DNA. D genes are given only for firm matches. Clone sizes are given selectively: once, few, many, or a class where the clone is expanded.

TRBJ1-1 | once | TRBV19 | . | CASSIRTAEAFF | TGTGCCAGTAGTATCAGGACAGCTGAAGCTTTCTTT
TRBJ1-1 | once | TRBV10-2 | . | CARDMTEAFF | TGCGCCCGTGACATGACTGAAGCTTTCTTT
TRBJ2-1 | . | TRBV6-6 | . | CATTGTGYNEQFF | TGTGCCACGACCGGGACTGGCTACAATGAGCAGTTCTTC
TRBJ2-2 | once | TRBV19 | . | CASNRGAGELFF | TGTGCCAGTAATCGAGGGGCCGGGGAGCTGTTTTTT
TRBJ1-1 | once | TRBV5-6 | . | CASSGGGHLNTEAFF | TGTGCCAGCAGCGGGGGGGGCCACTTGAACACTGAAGCTTTCTTT
TRBJ2-1 | once | TRBV6-5 | TRBD1 | CASSYQPGQPYNEQFF | TGTGCCAGCAGTTACCAACCGGGACAGCCCTACAATGAGCAGTTCTTC
TRBJ1-2 | few | TRBV6-5 | TRBD1 | CASRSPGQGGGYTF | TGTGCCAGCAGGTCACCGGGACAGGGGGGTGGCTACACCTTC
TRBJ2-2 | . | TRBV18 | TRBD1 | CASSPLGQYTGELFF | TGTGCCAGCTCACCACTGGGACAGTACACCGGGGAGCTGTTTTTT
TRBJ2-5 | . | TRBV7-9 | TRBD1 | CASSQGAWETQYF | TGTGCCAGCAGCCAGGGGGCTTGGGAGACCCAGTACTTC
TRBJ2-2 | . | TRBV5-6 | . | CASSLAGHTGELFF | TGTGCCAGCAGCTTGGCCGGCCACACCGGGGAGCTGTTTTTT
TRBJ2-1 | . | TRBV6-5 | TRBD2 | CASRETSGWYNEQFF | TGTGCCAGCAGGGAGACTAGCGGGTGGTACAATGAGCAGTTCTTC
TRBJ2-7 | once | TRBV15 | TRBD1 | CATGRDRGSYEQYF | TGTGCCACCGGTCGGGACAGGGGTTCCTACGAGCAGTACTTC
TRBJ2-1 | . | TRBV6-1 | . | CASAFVSYNEQFF | TGTGCCAGCGCCTTCGTTTCCTACAATGAGCAGTTCTTC
TRBJ2-1 | . | TRBV5-1 | TRBD2 | CASSLTSGWEQFF | TGCGCCAGCAGCTTGACTAGCGGTTGGGAGCAGTTCTTC
TRBJ1-2 | . | TRBV6-5 | . | CASSYRHTGYGYTF | TGTGCCAGCAGTTACAGGCACACAGGGTATGGCTACACCTTC
TRBJ2-7 | . | TRBV6-6 | . | CASSQGGGPDEQYF | TGTGCCAGCAGTCAGGGGGGAGGGCCGGACGAGCAGTACTTC
TRBJ2-1 | . | TRBV7-3 | TRBD2 | CASSLNGAGAYNEQFF | TGTGCCAGCAGCTTAAACGGCGCGGGAGCCTACAATGAGCAGTTCTTC
TRBJ1-5 | . | TRBV19 | . | CATSGSPNQPQHF | TGTGCCACCTCCGGGAGTCCCAATCAGCCCCAGCATTTT
TRBJ1-1 | . | TRBV11-3 | TRBD1 | CASSSGQGHRAFF | TGTGCCAGCAGCTCGGGACAGGGACATCGGGCTTTCTTT
TRBJ2-5 | . | TRBV30 | TRBD2 | CAWSNGDYRGETQYF | TGTGCCTGGAGTAACGGGGACTACCGGGGTGAGACCCAGTACTTC
TRBJ1-3 | few | TRBV5-1 | . | CASSPEGNGNTIYF | TGCGCCAGCAGCCCGGAGGGGAATGGAAACACCATATATTTT
TRBJ2-2 | . | TRBV18 | . | CASSPSRRANTGELFF | TGTGCCAGCTCACCAAGCCGCAGGGCGAACACCGGGGAGCTGTTTTTT
TRBJ2-7 | . | TRBV11-3 | TRBD2 | CASSYGGSGEQYF | TGTGCCAGCAGCTACGGCGGGAGCGGAGAGCAGTACTTC
TRBJ1-4 | . | TRBV7-9 | TRBD1 | CASSAAGTGIPFF | TGTGCCAGCAGCGCGGCCGGGACAGGGATACCGTTTTTT
TRBJ1-2 | . | TRBV7-9 | . | CASSLSQLDGYTF | TGTGCCAGCAGCTTATCACAGTTGGATGGCTACACCTTC
TRBJ2-3 | . | TRBV27 | . | CASRQARVLTDTQYF | TGTGCCAGCAGACAGGCCAGAGTTCTCACAGATACGCAGTATTTT
TRBJ2-7 | few | TRBV28 | . | CASSSTGRGQYF | TGTGCCAGCAGCTCGACAGGGAGGGGGCAGTACTTC
TRBJ2-7 | . | TRBV4-1 | . | CASSQVEVQGTYEQYF | TGCGCCAGCAGCCAAGTAGAGGTCCAGGGGACCTACGAGCAGTACTTC
TRBJ2-1 | . | TRBV6-1 | . | CASRITSSYNEQFF | TGTGCCAGCAGGATAACTAGCTCCTACAATGAGCAGTTCTTC
TRBJ2-5 | . | TRBV4-1 | TRBD2 | CASSQVGLAGSKTQYF | TGCGCCAGCAGCCAAGTAGGATTAGCGGGGTCAAAGACCCAGTACTTC
TRBJ2-5 | . | TRBV27 | . | CASRRQETQYF | TGTGCCAGCAGAAGACAAGAGACCCAGTACTTC
TRBJ1-1 | . | TRBV14 | TRBD1 | CASSQVRTGKAFF | TGTGCCAGCAGCCAGGTGCGGACAGGGAAAGCTTTCTTT
TRBJ2-7 | . | TRBV15 | . | CATSRSSYSYEQYF | TGTGCCACCAGCAGGAGCTCATACTCCTACGAGCAGTACTTC
TRBJ1-2 | . | TRBV6-5 | . | CASSLDTNYGYTF | TGTGCCAGCAGTTTAGACACCAACTATGGCTACACCTTC
TRBJ2-2 | . | TRBV7-8 | . | CASSLTRGTAGTGELFF | TGTGCCAGCAGCTTGACTCGAGGGACTGCCGGCACCGGGGAGCTGTTTTTT
TRBJ2-7 | . | TRBV6-5 | TRBD1 | CASSSRTGGYEQYF | TGTGCCAGCAGTTCAAGGACAGGGGGCTACGAGCAGTACTTC
TRBJ2-3 | . | TRBV29-1 | . | CSVGRTADTQYF | TGCAGCGTCGGGCGGACAGCAGATACGCAGTATTTT
TRBJ1-3 | . | TRBV5-1 | TRBD1 | CASAEGTGSGNTIYF | TGCGCCAGCGCTGAGGGGACAGGGTCTGGAAACACCATATATTTT
TRBJ2-7 | . | TRBV28 | . | CASSLNTYEQYF | TGTGCCAGCAGTTTGAACACCTACGAGCAGTACTTC
TRBJ2-3 | . | TRBV13 | . | CASSQDRGTTGPDTQYF | TGTGCCAGCAGTCAAGATCGTGGAACTACCGGCCCAGATACGCAGTATTTT
TRBJ1-4 | . | TRBV6-6 | . | CASSMNRQVMGEKLFF | TGTGCCAGCAGCATGAATCGACAGGTCATGGGGGAAAAACTGTTTTTT
TRBJ2-7 | . | TRBV15 | . | CATSSPGAGSSYEQYF | TGTGCCACCAGCAGTCCCGGCGCAGGCAGCTCCTACGAGCAGTACTTC
TRBJ1-1 | . | TRBV30 | . | CAWSVGGVQPEAFF | TGTGCCTGGAGTGTTGGGGGAGTGCAGCCTGAAGCTTTCTTT
TRBJ2-2 | . | TRBV18 | . | CASSGGFTGELFF | TGTGCCAGCTCCGGCGGTTTCACCGGGGAGCTGTTTTTT
TRBJ1-3 | once | TRBV15 | . | CATSTTPGGAGNTIYF | TGTGCCACCAGCACAACCCCGGGGGGTGCTGGAAACACCATATATTTT
TRBJ1-2 | . | TRBV7-9 | TRBD1 | CASSRDRGRDGYTF | TGTGCCAGCAGCCGTGACAGGGGAAGAGATGGCTACACCTTC
TRBJ2-5 | . | TRBV7-9 | . | CASSLDRGETQYF | TGTGCCAGCAGCTTAGACAGAGGGGAGACCCAGTACTTC
TRBJ2-3 | . | TRBV7-7 | . | CASSSGSTDTQYF | TGTGCTAGCAGCAGCGGGAGCACAGATACGCAGTATTTT
TRBJ2-5 | . | TRBV25-1 | . | CASSEYALETQYF | TGTGCCAGCAGTGAATACGCGTTGGAGACCCAGTACTTC
TRBJ1-2 | . | TRBV4-1 | . | CASSQETVPGGGYTF | TGCGCCAGCAGCCAAGAAACCGTACCGGGGGGAGGCTACACCTTC
TRBJ1-3 | . | TRBV11-1 | TRBD1 | CASSAWAGQVGNTIYF | TGTGCCAGCAGCGCGTGGGCAGGACAGGTTGGAAACACCATATATTTT
TRBJ2-5 | . | TRBV11-2 | . | CASSLSTGSGTQYF | TGTGCCAGCAGCTTATCCACGGGCTCAGGGACCCAGTACTTC
TRBJ1-1 | . | TRBV5-4 | TRBD1 | CASSIGQGANRYTEAFF | TGTGCCAGCAGCATCGGACAGGGGGCGAACCGGTACACTGAAGCTTTCTTT
TRBJ1-1 | . | TRBV18 | . | CASSPLTEAFF | TGTGCCAGCTCCCCACTCACTGAAGCTTTCTTT
TRBJ1-2 | . | TRBV6-5 | . | CASSYSYRENGYTF | TGTGCCAGCAGTTACTCGTACAGGGAGAATGGCTACACCTTC
TRBJ1-2 | . | TRBV27 | . | CASSPEWTASYGYTF | TGTGCCAGCAGCCCCGAATGGACAGCGAGCTATGGCTACACCTTC